This entry concerns a single TCR beta chain. The antigen remains undetermined. The germline CDR1 and CDR2 sequences are MDHEN and SYDVKM. Trimming removed 6 bases from V and 3 bases from J, with 12 bases in between. The CDR3 loop spans 13 amino acids. Time point in this sample: cycle 4 day 1 (C4D1), after more than five weeks of nivolumab. Every patient was affected by relapse after autologous stem cell transplantation, while exposure to brentuximab vedotin was not uniform. TCRdb keeps only in-frame clones here, not all; method: immunoSEQ multiplex PCR. The sample has more than 75,000 clones, 93% seen once. This sample stems from a study of PD-1 blockade in classical Hodgkin lymphoma. Study observations and caveats: Relapsed/refractory patients reportedly had the lowest baseline TCR diversity, below newly diagnosed patients, who were below healthy donors. At C4D1, TCR diversity had climbed significantly for CD4+ cells, though not for CD8+ cells. Before treatment, complete responders showed about the same diversity as newly diagnosed patients.

Sample: peripheral blood mononuclear cells (PBMCs), taken before the fourth cycle of nivolumab. V usage is TRBV28 and J usage is TRBJ2-7; tentatively, D is TRBD1 or TRBD2 (5 bases each). This receptor was identified in a human donor with classical Hodgkin lymphoma. This CDR3 is CASRDMEVYEQYF. CDR3 DNA sequence: TGTGCCAGCAGGGACATGGAGGTCTACGAGCAGTACTTC.